The 32 T cell receptor beta chains given below trace back to one sample, sequenced in a study of T and B cells in COVID-19 patients. TRB rearrangements were amplified by multiplex PCR with BIOMED2 TRB-A/B primers. From the multiplex PCR reads, TCRdb called clonotypes with MiXCR, one entry per CDR3 protein. Among approximately 6,000 distinct CDR3 sequences listed, about a quarter were seen once. Blood genomic DNA input for TRB amplification was 250-500 ng. Source material: blood. Receptors were obtained from a human donor with active COVID-19.

J is TRBJ2-3 and V is TRBV7-9; perhaps TRBD1 as D (6 bases). Germline CDR1 reads SEHNR; CDR2 reads FQNEAQ (reference sequence). Trimming pared 7 bases from V and 2 bases from J, leaving 16 bases between. The CDR3 runs to 15 residues. The CDR3 DNA sequence: TGTGCCAGCATTAACTCAGGGGCCGACACAGATACGCAGTATTTT. This gives the protein CASINSGADTDTQYF.

In its sample, this clonotype ranks as medium-sized (0.01 to 0.1%). The chain employs TRBV15 and TRBJ2-7; a weak D match, TRBD1 (7 bases). Between the trimmed V and J ends, which lost 4 bases and 6 bases, there was a span of 22 bases. Germline values: CDR1 LNHNV, CDR2 YYDKDF (reference sequence). The CDR3 length is 16 residues. The CDR3 bases are TGTGCCACCAGCATCACTTCACCAGGAGGGGGCGCCGAGCAGTACTTC. Amino acid sequence: CATSITSPGGGAEQYF.

The V call is TRBV12-3 or TRBV12-4, the J call TRBJ1-1; D call uncertain. Trimming pared 3 bases from V and 1 base from J, leaving 6 bases between. The CDR3 length is 13 residues. CDR3 sequence (DNA): TGTGCCAGCAGTTTTCGGGAGAACACTGAAGCTTTCTTT. Amino acids: CASSFRENTEAFF.

This chain connects TRBV11-1 to TRBJ1-3; perhaps TRBD1 as D (6 bases). The germline gives CDR1 SGHAT, CDR2 FQDESV (reference sequence). This CDR3 has 15 amino acids. Trimming took 5 bases from V and 0 from J, leaving 11 bases between them. CDR3: CASSRKGGSGNTIYF. For the CDR3, the DNA is TGTGCCAGCAGCCGGAAGGGGGGCTCTGGAAACACCATATATTTT.

Only a few counts were recorded for this clonotype. V and J are TRBV30 and TRBJ1-1; no definite D call. The V end was cut by 6 bases, the J end by 1 base, with 12 bases between. The CDR3 sequence is 13 residues long. The germline V gene encodes CDR1 GTSNPN and CDR2 SVGIG (reference sequence). In DNA form, the CDR3 reads TGTGCCTGCGGAATTATAGGGAACACTGAAGCTTTCTTT. It yields the protein CACGIIGNTEAFF. Filled out from reference TRBV30 and TRBJ1-1, the complete variable domain reads SQTIHQWPATLVQPVGSPLSLECTVEGTSNPNLYWYRQAAGRGLQLLFYSVGIGQISSEVPQNLSASRPQDRQFILSSKKLLLSDSGFYLCACGIIGNTEAFFGQGTRLTVV.

The chain carries TRBV6-5 and TRBJ2-7, with TRBD1 matching over 8 bases. Germline-derived CDR1 and CDR2 are MNHEY and SVGAGI. The CDR3 covers 16 residues. The junction had 6 bases not matched to a gene; V was cut back by 2 bases and J by 0 bases. The DNA of the CDR3 is TGTGCCAGCAGTTACACCTACAGGGGGAGCTCCTACGAGCAGTACTTC. This encodes CASSYTYRGSSYEQYF.

This clonotype is judged medium-sized. The J gene is TRBJ2-5, the V gene TRBV5-1; 13 nucleotides align to TRBD2. V lost 0 bases, J lost 2 bases, and 4 bases stayed unmatched. The germline gives CDR1 SGHRS, CDR2 YFSETQ. This CDR3 spans 17 amino acids. The DNA for the CDR3 is TGCGCCAGCAGCTTGGGACTAGCGGGGGGATTGCAAGAGACCCAGTACTTC. Translating gives CASSLGLAGGLQETQYF.

The chain joins TRBV12-3 or TRBV12-4 to TRBJ1-1; D not certain. Trimming cost V 4 bases and J 0 bases, with 12 bases left between them. This CDR3 has 15 amino acids. The CDR3 spells CASSSPAGVNTEAFF. In DNA form, the CDR3 reads TGTGCCAGCAGTTCCCCAGCAGGCGTGAACACTGAAGCTTTCTTT.

This rearrangement joins TRBV4-3 to TRBJ2-1, with D possibly TRBD1 on 6 matching bases. Trimming removed 1 base at V and 0 bases at J, with 10 bases between. This CDR3 region has 16 residues. The germline CDR1 and CDR2 sequences are LGHNA and YSLEER. This CDR3 is CASSQVGQSSYNEQFF. CDR3 sequence (DNA): TGCGCCAGCAGCCAAGTAGGACAGAGCTCCTACAATGAGCAGTTCTTC.

The chain carries TRBV20-1 and TRBJ1-6; D remains unclear. The germline V gene encodes CDR1 DFQATT and CDR2 SNEGSKA (reference sequence). Trimming pared 1 base from V and 8 bases from J, leaving 15 bases between. The CDR3 totals 15 residues. For the CDR3, the DNA is TGCAGTGCTAGAGTCCTGAGTGTCGGGGATTCACCCCTCCACTTT. Its protein product is CSARVLSVGDSPLHF.

The chain couples TRBV6-5 to TRBJ2-1, with D possibly being TRBD2 (6 bases). Trimming shortened V by 8 bases and J by 3 bases, and 23 bases separated the two germline ends. Germline CDR1 reads MNHEY; CDR2 reads SVGAGI. The CDR3 loop spans 17 amino acids. CDR3: CASRDPPRGLYYNEQFF. The CDR3 region has the DNA TGTGCCAGCCGTGACCCCCCGCGGGGTCTCTACTACAATGAGCAGTTCTTC.

As regards this clonotype: One end of the junction does not line up with germline, which may come from a read error. CDR3 sequence reads: CASSFNRGSSYNEQF. The DNA for the CDR3 is TGTGCCAGCAGCTTTAACAGGGGGAGCTCCTACAATGAGCAGTTC. The chain recombines TRBV7-6 with TRBJ2-7; TRBD1 aligns across 8 bases. The CDR3 consists of 15 residues. CDR1 and CDR2 (germline): SGHVS, FNYEAQ.

The V call is TRBV15, the J call TRBJ2-3; 8 bases are shared with TRBD2. This CDR3 is built from 16 residues. The germline CDR1 and CDR2 sequences are LNHNV and YYDKDF (reference sequence). V was clipped by 1 base and J by 5 bases; unmatched bases: 8. Here the CDR3 DNA reads TGTGCCACCAGCAGAGTCGGGGGGGGCCCCGTAGATACGCAGTATTTT. Its translation: CATSRVGGGPVDTQYF.

This clonotype has more than one count but fewer than ten. The rearrangement links TRBV14 to TRBJ2-6; 7 bases match TRBD2. Germline V gives CDR1 SGHDN, CDR2 FVKESK. V shed 4 bases and J 0 bases; nucleotides not matched to a gene: 15. The CDR3 runs to 20 residues. CDR3 in DNA: TGTGCCAGCAGCCCCCCCACCTCGGGGAGGGCAATCTCTGGGGCCAACGTCCTGACTTTC. Its protein is CASSPPTSGRAISGANVLTF.

This sequence joins TRBV12-3 or TRBV12-4 and TRBJ1-6; D gene uncertain. There are 14 residues in the CDR3. V lost 1 base and J lost 12, with 13 bases in between. DNA for the CDR3: TGTGCCAGCAGTTTAGTTCCCCCCCCGGGACCCCTCCACTTT. Translation gives CASSLVPPPGPLHF.

This clonotype is medium-sized. The chain recombines TRBV30 with TRBJ2-5, with 13 bases fitting TRBD2. Germline CDR1 GTSNPN, CDR2 SVGIG (reference sequence). V gave up 5 bases and J gave up 2 bases; unmatched junction bases: 20. The CDR3 consists of 20 residues. DNA of the CDR3: TGTGCCTGGTCCAGGAGTCCCCGACTAGCGGGGGGCCGATTACAAGAGACCCAGTACTTC. Its translation is CAWSRSPRLAGGRLQETQYF.

This clonotype is judged medium-sized (0.01 to 0.1%). The chain's CDR3 is CASSRRRGTDTQYF. CDR3 bases: TGTGCCAGCAGCCGACGGCGGGGCACAGATACGCAGTATTTT. The chain uses TRBV5-6 and TRBJ2-3; maybe TRBD2 (5 bases). The CDR3 has 14 amino acids. Germline assignment: CDR1 SGHDT and CDR2 YYEEEE. V was trimmed by 4 bases and J by 1 base, leaving 10 bases between them.

In this sample, this clonotype is medium-sized. The chain uses TRBV6-6 and TRBJ2-5, with D unclear. With 6 bases removed from V and 5 bases from J, the gap between germline ends came to 7 bases. The germline gives CDR1 MNHNY, CDR2 SVGAGI (reference sequence). CDR3 length equals 11 residues. The CDR3 DNA reads TGTGCCAGCAGGGCCGGCGAGACCCAGTACTTC. This codes for CASRAGETQYF.

This chain links TRBV27 with TRBJ1-1; D is perhaps TRBD1 (5 bases). V gave up 6 bases and J gave up 1 base, with 9 bases separating them. Germline V gene data show CDR1 as MNHEY and CDR2 as SMNVEV (reference sequence). The CDR3 totals 13 residues. In DNA, the CDR3 is TGTGCCAGCAGCCTTGGACAGAACACTGAAGCTTTCTTT. Translating gives CASSLGQNTEAFF.

Judged by abundance, this clonotype is medium-sized. V and J are TRBV6-5 and TRBJ2-7, with D possibly called TRBD1 or TRBD2 (6 bases each). Germline CDR1 and CDR2: MNHEY and SVGAGI. V was pared by 6 bases and J by 0 bases, with 15 bases between. The CDR3 length is 15 residues. The CDR3, as DNA: TGTGCCAGCAGAGAGGGGGGTAGGAGCTCCTACGAGCAGTACTTC. The encoded protein is CASREGGRSSYEQYF.

Within the sample, this clonotype is medium-sized. The chain uses TRBV6-1 and TRBJ2-7; D might be TRBD1 (5 bases). The germline V gene encodes CDR1 MNHNS and CDR2 SASEGT. The ends were cut back, 6 bases at V and 2 bases at J, with 14 bases in the middle. This CDR3 is 14 amino acids long. The CDR3 nucleotides read TGTGCCAGCAGGGACATAGACAGAACCTACGAGCAGTACTTC. Its protein product is CASRDIDRTYEQYF.

This sequence joins TRBV11-1 and TRBJ1-1; D uncertain. V dropped 5 bases and J dropped 3 bases, with 13 bases sitting between them. The V gene's germline CDR1 is SGHAT and CDR2 FQDESV (reference sequence). The length of the CDR3 is 14 residues. CDR3 DNA sequence: TGTGCCAGCAGCCCCGCAGAGGCCTACACTGAAGCTTTCTTT. This codes for CASSPAEAYTEAFF.

This clonotype was picked up a small number of times. The chain couples TRBV12-3 or TRBV12-4 to TRBJ2-7; D ambiguous. Trimming pared 5 bases from V and 7 bases from J, leaving 12 bases between. The CDR3 covers 12 residues. This CDR3 is CASSRPLREQYF. In DNA, the CDR3 is TGTGCCAGCAGTCGACCACTAAGGGAGCAGTACTTC.

A remark on this clonotype: A much larger clone is a single base away; this may be a read error. This chain connects TRBV18 to TRBJ2-3; a weak D match, TRBD2 (5 bases). The V gene lost 6 bases and the J gene lost 2 bases, with 15 bases spanning the gap. The germline gives CDR1 KGHSH, CDR2 LQKENI. There are 15 residues in the CDR3. The CDR3 loop reads CASSLGRGYTDTQYF. Written as DNA, the CDR3 is TGTGCCAGCTCGTTGGGCCGAGGGTACACAGATACGCAGTATTTT. The variable domain in full, with the rest retrieved from reference TRBV18 and TRBJ2-3, is NAGVMQNPRHLVRRRGQEARLRCSPMKGHSHVYWYRQLPEEGLKFMVYLQKENIIDESGMPKERFSAEFPKEGPSILRIQQVVRGDSAAYFCASSLGRGYTDTQYFGPGTRLTVL.

By sample fraction, this clonotype is medium-sized (0.01 to 0.1%). This chain joins TRBV6-1 and TRBJ2-5; 9 nucleotides agree with TRBD2. This CDR3 contains 16 residues. Germline CDR1 is MNHNS and CDR2 is SASEGT. With V trimmed by 2 bases and J by 3 bases, 7 bases remained unmatched. Here the CDR3 reads CASSERTGTSKETQYF. As DNA, the CDR3 is TGTGCCAGCAGTGAAAGAACCGGGACTAGCAAAGAGACCCAGTACTTC.

This clonotype is medium-sized by share. The rearrangement uses TRBV19 and TRBJ1-5; maybe TRBD1 (5 bases). V was pared by 2 bases and J by 3 bases, with 11 bases between. Germline loops: CDR1 LNHDA, CDR2 SQIVND (reference sequence). There are 15 residues in the CDR3. CDR3 DNA: TGTGCCAGTAGTATATTTGGGACGTTCAATCAGCCCCAGCATTTT. As protein: CASSIFGTFNQPQHF.

This clonotype rates as medium-sized. The rearrangement links TRBV27 to TRBJ2-3, with D unresolved. This CDR3 is built from 12 residues. Between the trimmed V and J ends, which lost 0 bases and 5 bases, there was a span of 3 bases. CDR1 MNHEY and CDR2 SMNVEV come from the germline V gene (reference sequence). The CDR3 protein is CASSLSGDTQYF. The CDR3 region has the DNA TGTGCCAGCAGTTTATCGGGAGATACGCAGTATTTT.

A few counts support this clonotype. The V gene is TRBV4-2, the J gene TRBJ2-5; D not resolved. The CDR3 is made up of 15 amino acids. In germline, CDR1 is LGHNA, CDR2 YNFKEQ. V was shortened by 0 bases and J by 4 bases, with 12 bases between the two germline ends. CDR3 in amino acids: CASSQEVLVGETQYF. CDR3 coding DNA: TGTGCCAGCAGCCAAGAGGTCCTAGTTGGAGAGACCCAGTACTTC.

The V gene is TRBV27, the J gene TRBJ2-3; maybe TRBD2 (7 bases). Germline V CDR1 and CDR2: MNHEY, SMNVEV (reference sequence). The CDR3 is 17 residues long. V was cut by 10 bases and J by 5 bases, with 28 bases left in between. The CDR3 loop reads CATSVRIVQGRGDTQYF. The CDR3 DNA reads TGTGCCACCTCTGTTAGAATAGTGCAGGGGAGGGGAGATACGCAGTATTTT.

By sample fraction, this clonotype is medium-sized. J is TRBJ2-2 and V is TRBV7-6, with TRBD2 matching over 15 bases. CDR3 length: 21 residues. Germline V CDR1 and CDR2: SGHVS, FNYEAQ. After removal of 4 bases from V and 9 bases from J, the junction contained 21 bases not matched to a gene. This chain's CDR3 is CASSSPPRTSGGAYYSRELFF. The CDR3, as DNA: TGTGCCAGCAGCTCACCACCCCGGACTAGCGGGGGGGCATACTACTCCCGGGAGCTGTTTTTT.

In its sample, this clonotype was seen once. The rearrangement links TRBV20-1 to TRBJ2-7; 10 nucleotides align to TRBD2. Germline V gives CDR1 DFQATT, CDR2 SNEGSKA (reference sequence). This CDR3 is built from 16 residues. Trimming took 3 bases from V and 5 from J; bases not matched to a gene: 13. DNA of the CDR3: TGCAGTGCTAGGGATTCGAGGCTAGCGGGAGTAAACGAGCAGTACTTC. It is translated as CSARDSRLAGVNEQYF.

V usage is TRBV6-5 and J usage is TRBJ1-1; D is unresolved. Germline V CDR1 and CDR2: MNHEY, SVGAGI. Deletions cut 8 bases from V and 0 bases from J, with 1 base between. This CDR3 comprises 10 residues. In DNA, the CDR3 is TGTGCCAGCTTGAACACTGAAGCTTTCTTT. Protein product: CASLNTEAFF.